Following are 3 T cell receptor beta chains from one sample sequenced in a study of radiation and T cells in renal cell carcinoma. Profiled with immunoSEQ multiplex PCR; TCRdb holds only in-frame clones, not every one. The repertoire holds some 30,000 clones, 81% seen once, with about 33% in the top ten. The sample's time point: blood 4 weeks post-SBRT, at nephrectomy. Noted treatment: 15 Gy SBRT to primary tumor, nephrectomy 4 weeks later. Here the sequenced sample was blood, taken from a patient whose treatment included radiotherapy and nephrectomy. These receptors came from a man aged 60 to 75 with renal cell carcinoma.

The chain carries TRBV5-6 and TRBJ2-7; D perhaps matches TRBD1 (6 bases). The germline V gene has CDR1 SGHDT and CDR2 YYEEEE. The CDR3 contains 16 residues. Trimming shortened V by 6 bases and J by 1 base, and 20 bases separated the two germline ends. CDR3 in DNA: TGTGCCAGCACCAAAAGACTTCAGGGGCATTCCTACGAGCAGTACTTC. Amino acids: CASTKRLQGHSYEQYF.

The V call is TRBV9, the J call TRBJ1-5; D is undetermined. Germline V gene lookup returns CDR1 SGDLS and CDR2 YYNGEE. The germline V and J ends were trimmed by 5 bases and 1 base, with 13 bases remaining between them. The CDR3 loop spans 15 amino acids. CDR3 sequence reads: CASSKEIGSNQPQHF. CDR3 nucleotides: TGTGCCAGCAGTAAAGAAATAGGGAGCAATCAGCCCCAGCATTTT.

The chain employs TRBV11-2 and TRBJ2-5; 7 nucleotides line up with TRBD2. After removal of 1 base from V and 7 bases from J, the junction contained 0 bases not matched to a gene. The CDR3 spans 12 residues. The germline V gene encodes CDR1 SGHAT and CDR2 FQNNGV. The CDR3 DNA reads TGTGCCAGCAGCTTAGGGGGGGGGACCCAGTACTTC. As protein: CASSLGGGTQYF.